This T cell receptor beta chain was profiled in a study of T cells in Graves' hyperthyroidism and ophthalmopathy. There are many counts of this clonotype. The CDR3 regions of TCR beta were amplified from RNA transcripts. Researchers ran a first-round RT-PCR on the TCR CDR3 using the HTBI primer set. TCRdb independently ran MiXCR on the multiplex PCR reads; one entry per CDR3 protein. This table holds 540,000 or so distinct CDR3 sequences, roughly 46% found once. The CDR3 totals 14 residues. Trimming took off 6 bases at V and 5 bases at J, with 17 bases between the two ends. The source material was peripheral blood or thyroid tissue (not recorded which). This clonotype was sampled from an adult woman with Graves' disease, either hyperthyroidism or ophthalmopathy (not recorded which). The chain employs TRBV12-3 or TRBV12-4 and TRBJ2-7; possibly TRBD2 for D (6 bases). CDR3 sequence reads: CASSQRGTLDEQYF. The CDR3, as DNA: TGTGCCAGCAGCCAGCGCGGGACTCTAGACGAGCAGTACTTC.